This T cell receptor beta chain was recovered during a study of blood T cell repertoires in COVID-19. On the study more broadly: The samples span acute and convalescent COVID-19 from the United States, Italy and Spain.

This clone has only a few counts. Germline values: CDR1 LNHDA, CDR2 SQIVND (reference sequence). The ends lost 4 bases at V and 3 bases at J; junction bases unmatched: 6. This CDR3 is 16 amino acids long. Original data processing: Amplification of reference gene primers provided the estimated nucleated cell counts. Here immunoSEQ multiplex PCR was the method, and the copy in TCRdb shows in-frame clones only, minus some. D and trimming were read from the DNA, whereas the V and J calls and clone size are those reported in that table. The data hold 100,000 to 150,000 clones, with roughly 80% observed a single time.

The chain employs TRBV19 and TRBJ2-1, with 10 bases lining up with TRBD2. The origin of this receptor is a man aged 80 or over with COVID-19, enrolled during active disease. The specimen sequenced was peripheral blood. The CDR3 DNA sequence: TGTGCCAGTAGTACCCTGACTAGCGGGTACTACAATGAGCAGTTCTTC. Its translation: CASSTLTSGYYNEQFF.